This T cell receptor beta chain was obtained from a study of T cells and Merkel cell carcinoma outcomes (TCRdb year 2020). At the level of the whole study: The study examined the tumor T-cell repertoire together with T-cell density as predictors of clinical outcome in patients with Merkel cell carcinoma. What the research found in general, with its limitations: T-cell repertoire features combined with T-cell density were reported to predict clinical outcomes in Merkel cell carcinoma patients.

Library preparation employed the immunoSEQ multiplex PCR assay. TCRdb holds this immuneACCESS table with in-frame rearrangements only. Some clones are missing; in checked studies, unresolved V genes explain under half, and the rest has no known cause. This sample gives about 4,200 clones in total; nearly 95% of them show up just once. The top ten hold over 1.5% of the sample. The samples were taken from patients with Merkel cell carcinoma. Per the germline V gene (reference sequence), MNHEY is the CDR1 and SMNVEV is the CDR2. Its CDR3 holds 15 amino acids, cysteine through phenylalanine. Only CDR3 DNA is held: 45 bases, read in frame from base 1. V loses 3 bases at its end and J loses 5 bases; junction bases beyond the gene matches: 5. This clone occurred a few times. The specificity of this receptor is unknown. No much larger clone is present one base from it, and per-base qualities are unavailable. Within the sample, other DNA sequences also encode this same CDR3.

Recombination joined TRBV27 with TRBJ2-7; 12 middle bases align to TRBD2. The sample was tumor tissue from Merkel cell carcinoma. This sequence originates from a human donor with Merkel cell carcinoma. The sequenced DNA is TGTGCCAGCAGTTTCGGGACTAGCGGGTTCGACGAGCAGTACTTC. The resulting protein is CASSFGTSGFDEQYF.